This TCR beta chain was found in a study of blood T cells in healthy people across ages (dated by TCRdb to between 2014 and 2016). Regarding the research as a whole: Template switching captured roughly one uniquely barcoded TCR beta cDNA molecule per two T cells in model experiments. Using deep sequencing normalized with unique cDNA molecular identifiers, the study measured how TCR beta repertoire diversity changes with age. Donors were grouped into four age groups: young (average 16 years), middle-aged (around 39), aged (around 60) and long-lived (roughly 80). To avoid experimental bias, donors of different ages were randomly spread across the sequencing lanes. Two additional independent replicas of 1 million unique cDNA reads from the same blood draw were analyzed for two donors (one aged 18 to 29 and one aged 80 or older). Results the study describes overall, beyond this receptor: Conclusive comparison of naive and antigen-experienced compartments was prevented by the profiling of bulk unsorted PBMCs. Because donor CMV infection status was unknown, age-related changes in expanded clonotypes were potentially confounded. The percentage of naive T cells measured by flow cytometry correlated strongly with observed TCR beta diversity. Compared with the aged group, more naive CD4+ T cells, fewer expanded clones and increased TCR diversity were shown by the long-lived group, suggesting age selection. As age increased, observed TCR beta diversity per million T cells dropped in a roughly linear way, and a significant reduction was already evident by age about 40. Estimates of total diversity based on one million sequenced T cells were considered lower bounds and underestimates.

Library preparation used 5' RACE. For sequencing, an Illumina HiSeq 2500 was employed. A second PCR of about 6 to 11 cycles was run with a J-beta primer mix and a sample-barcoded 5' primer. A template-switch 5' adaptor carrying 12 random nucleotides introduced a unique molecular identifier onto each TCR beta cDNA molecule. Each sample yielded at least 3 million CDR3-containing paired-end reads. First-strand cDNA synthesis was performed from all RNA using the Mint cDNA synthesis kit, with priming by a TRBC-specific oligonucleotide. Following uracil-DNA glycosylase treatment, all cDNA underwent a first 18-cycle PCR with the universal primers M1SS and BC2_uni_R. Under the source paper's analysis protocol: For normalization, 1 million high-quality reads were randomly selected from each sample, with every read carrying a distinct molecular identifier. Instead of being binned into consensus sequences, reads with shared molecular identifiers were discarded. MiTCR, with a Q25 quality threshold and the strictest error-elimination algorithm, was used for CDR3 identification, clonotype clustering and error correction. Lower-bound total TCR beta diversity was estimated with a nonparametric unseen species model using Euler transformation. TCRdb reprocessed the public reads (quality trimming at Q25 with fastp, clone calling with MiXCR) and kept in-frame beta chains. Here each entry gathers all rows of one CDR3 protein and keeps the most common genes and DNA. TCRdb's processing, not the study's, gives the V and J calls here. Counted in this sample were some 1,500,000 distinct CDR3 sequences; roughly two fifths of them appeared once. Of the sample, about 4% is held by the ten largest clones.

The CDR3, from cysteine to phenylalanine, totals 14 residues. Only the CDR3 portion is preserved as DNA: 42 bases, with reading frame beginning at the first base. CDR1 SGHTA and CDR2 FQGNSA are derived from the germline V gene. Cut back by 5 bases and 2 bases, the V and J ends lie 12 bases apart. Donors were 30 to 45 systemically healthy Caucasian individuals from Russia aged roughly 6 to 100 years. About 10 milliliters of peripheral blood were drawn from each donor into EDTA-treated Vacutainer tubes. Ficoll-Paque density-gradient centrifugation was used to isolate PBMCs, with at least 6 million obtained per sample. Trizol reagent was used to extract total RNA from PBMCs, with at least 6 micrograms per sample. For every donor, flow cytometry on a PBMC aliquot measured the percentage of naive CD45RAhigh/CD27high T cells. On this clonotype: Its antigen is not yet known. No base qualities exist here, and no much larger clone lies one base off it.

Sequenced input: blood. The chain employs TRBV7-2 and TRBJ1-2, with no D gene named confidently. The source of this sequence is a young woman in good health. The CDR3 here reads CASSGYSTNYGYTF. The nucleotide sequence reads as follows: TGTGCCAGCAGCGGTTACAGCACAAACTATGGCTACACCTTC.